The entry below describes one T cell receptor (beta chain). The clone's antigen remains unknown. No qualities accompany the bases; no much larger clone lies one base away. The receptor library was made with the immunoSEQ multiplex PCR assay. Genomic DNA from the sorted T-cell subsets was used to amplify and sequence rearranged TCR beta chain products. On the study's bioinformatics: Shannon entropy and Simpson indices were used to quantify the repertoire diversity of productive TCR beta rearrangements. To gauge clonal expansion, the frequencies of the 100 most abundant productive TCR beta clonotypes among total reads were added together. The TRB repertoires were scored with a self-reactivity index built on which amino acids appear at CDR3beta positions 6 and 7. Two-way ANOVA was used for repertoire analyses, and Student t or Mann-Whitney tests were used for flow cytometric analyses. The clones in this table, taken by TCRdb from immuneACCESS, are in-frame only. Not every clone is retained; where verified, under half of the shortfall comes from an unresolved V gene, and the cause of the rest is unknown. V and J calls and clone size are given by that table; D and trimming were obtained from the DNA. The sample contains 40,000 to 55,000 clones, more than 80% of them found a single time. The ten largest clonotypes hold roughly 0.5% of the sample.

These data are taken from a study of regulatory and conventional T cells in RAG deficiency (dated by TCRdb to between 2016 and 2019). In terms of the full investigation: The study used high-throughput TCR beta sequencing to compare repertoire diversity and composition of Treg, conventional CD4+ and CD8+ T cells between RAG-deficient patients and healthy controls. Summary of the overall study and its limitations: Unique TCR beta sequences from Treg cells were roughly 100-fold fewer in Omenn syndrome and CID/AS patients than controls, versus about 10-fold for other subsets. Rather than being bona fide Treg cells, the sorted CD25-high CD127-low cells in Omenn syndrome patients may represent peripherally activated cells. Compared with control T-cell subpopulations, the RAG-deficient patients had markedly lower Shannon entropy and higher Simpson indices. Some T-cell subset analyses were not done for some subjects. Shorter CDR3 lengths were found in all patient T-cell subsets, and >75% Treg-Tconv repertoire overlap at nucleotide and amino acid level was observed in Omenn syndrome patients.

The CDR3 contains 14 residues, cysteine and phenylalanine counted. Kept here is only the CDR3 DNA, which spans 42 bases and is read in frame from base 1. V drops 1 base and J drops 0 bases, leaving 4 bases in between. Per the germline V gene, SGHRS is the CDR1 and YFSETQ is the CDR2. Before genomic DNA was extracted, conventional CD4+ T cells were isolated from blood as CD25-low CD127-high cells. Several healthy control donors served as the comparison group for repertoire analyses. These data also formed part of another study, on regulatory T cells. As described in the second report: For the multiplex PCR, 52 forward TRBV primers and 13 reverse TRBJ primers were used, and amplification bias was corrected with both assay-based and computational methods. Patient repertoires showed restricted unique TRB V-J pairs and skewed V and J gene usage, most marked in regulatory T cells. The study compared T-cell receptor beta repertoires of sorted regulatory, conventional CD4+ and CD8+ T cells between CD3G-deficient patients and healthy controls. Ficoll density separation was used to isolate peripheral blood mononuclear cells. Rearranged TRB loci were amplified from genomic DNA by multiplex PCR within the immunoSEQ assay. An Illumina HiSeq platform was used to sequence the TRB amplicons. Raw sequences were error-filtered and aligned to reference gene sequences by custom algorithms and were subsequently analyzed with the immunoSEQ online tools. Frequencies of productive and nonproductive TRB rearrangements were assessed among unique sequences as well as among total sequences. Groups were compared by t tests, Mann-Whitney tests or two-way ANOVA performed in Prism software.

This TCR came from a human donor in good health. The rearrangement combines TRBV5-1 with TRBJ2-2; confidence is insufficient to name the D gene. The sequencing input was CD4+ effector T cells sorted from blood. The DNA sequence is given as TGCGCCAGCAGCTTGAAACCGAACACCGGGGAGCTGTTTTTT. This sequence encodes CASSLKPNTGELFF.